This record looks at one TCR beta chain sequence and its context. Its antigen remains unidentified. These data come from a study of T cell responses to AZD1222 COVID-19 vaccine. Overall study context: Second-dose intervals of approximately 4 or approximately 12 weeks were pooled. Study results and limitations: The study found Spike-specific TCR breadth and depth rose after two AZD1222 doses.

The protocol was immunoSEQ multiplex PCR, while the TCRdb copy is restricted to in-frame clones and leaves out a portion. This sample has about 130,000 clones; approximately 94% occur once, and the top ten carry over 8%. Trimming left V 0 bases short and J 6 bases short, with 5 bases between. The CDR3 has 12 amino acids. Germline V CDR1 and CDR2: PRHDT, FYEKMQ (reference sequence). The rearrangement uses TRBV13 and TRBJ1-1; D gene ambiguous. This TCR was sampled from an adult in good health. Specimen: peripheral blood, collected on day 0 of AZD1222 vaccination. The CDR3, as DNA: TGTGCCAGCAGCTTAGGTGGGGCTGAAGCTTTCTTT. Its translation: CASSLGGAEAFF. The full variable domain, its missing parts supplied by reference TRBV13 and TRBJ1-1, is AAGVIQSPRHLIKEKRETATLKCYPIPRHDTVYWYQQGPGQDPQFLISFYEKMQSDKGSIPDRFSAQQFSDYHSELNMSSLELGDSALYFCASSLGGAEAFFGQGTRLTVV.